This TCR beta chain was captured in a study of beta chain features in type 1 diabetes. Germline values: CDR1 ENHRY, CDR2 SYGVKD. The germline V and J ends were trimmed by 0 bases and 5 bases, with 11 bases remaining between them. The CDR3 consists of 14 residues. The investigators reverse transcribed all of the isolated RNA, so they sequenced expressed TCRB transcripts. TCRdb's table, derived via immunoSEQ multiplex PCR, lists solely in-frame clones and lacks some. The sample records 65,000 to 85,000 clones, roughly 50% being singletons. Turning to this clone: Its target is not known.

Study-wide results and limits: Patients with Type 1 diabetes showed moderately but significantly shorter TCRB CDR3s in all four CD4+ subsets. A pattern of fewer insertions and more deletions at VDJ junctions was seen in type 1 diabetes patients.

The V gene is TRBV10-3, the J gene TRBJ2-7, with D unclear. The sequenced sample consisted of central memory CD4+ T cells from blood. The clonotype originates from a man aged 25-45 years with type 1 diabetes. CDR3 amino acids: CAISESISQNEQYF. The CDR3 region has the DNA TGTGCCATCAGTGAGTCGATATCACAGAACGAGCAGTACTTC.